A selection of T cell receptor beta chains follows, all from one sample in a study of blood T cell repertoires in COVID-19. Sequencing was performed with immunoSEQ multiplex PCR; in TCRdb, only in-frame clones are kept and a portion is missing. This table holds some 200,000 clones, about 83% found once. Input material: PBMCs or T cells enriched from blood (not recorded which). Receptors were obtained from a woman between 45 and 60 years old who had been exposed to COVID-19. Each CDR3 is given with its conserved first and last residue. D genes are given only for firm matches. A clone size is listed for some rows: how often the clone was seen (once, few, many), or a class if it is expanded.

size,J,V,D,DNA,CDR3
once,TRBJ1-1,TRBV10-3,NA,TGTGCCATCTCCGGACAGTACCCTCTAAATACTGAAGCTTTCTTT,CAISGQYPLNTEAFF
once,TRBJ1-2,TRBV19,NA,TGTGCCAGTAGTACCCTGACAGGTGGGCGGAAAAAGGGCTCTAACTATGGCTACACCTTC,CASSTLTGGRKKGSNYGYTF
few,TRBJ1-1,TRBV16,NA,TGTGCCAGCAGCCAATTCGTATTGGGGGCGAACACTGAAGCTTTCTTT,CASSQFVLGANTEAFF
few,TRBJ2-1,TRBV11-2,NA,TGTGCCAGCAGCTATCCTTCCGAGAGGGAGCAGTTCTTC,CASSYPSEREQFF
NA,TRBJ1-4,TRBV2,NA,TGTGCCAGCAGGAGGATAGGTTCAACTAATGAAAAACTGTTTTTT,CASRRIGSTNEKLFF
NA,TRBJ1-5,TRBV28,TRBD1,TGTGCCACCGAGACAGGGGGCAATCAGCCCCAGCATTTT,CATETGGNQPQHF
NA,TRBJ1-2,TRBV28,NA,TGTGCCAGCACCGCCCCTGGGGCAGGGAATAACTATGGCTACACCTTC,CASTAPGAGNNYGYTF
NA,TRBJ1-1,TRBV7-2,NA,TGTGCCAGCAGCCTGAGCCTACCCCTTGAAGCTTTCTTT,CASSLSLPLEAFF
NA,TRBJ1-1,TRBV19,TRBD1,TGTGCCAGTAGTAAGGGGGCAGTGGCCAAATCAAACACTGAAGCTTTCTTT,CASSKGAVAKSNTEAFF
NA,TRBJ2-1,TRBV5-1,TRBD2,TGCGCCAGCAGCTTGAATAGCGGGGGTGAGCAGTTCTTC,CASSLNSGGEQFF
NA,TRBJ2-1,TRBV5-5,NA,TGTGCCAGCACCCAAACGGTGGGACTCCCCCCTTACAATGAGCAGTTCTTC,CASTQTVGLPPYNEQFF
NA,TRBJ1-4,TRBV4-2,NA,TGTGCCAGCAGCCACGGGGGGAATGAAAAACTGTTTTTT,CASSHGGNEKLFF
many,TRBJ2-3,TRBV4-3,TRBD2,TGCGCCAGCAGCCAAGGGACCAGCGGGGGGGGCACAGATACGCAGTATTTT,CASSQGTSGGGTDTQYF
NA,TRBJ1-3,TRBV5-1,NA,TGCGCCAGCAGCTCCAGGGGCACCTCTGGAAACACCATATATTTT,CASSSRGTSGNTIYF
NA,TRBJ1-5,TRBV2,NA,TGTGCCAGCAGGCTCACCACAGGGTGGGGAGAGCCCCAGCATTTT,CASRLTTGWGEPQHF
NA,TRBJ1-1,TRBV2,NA,TGTGCCAGCAGTGAAGCGCTTCGTAGGCCCGGGGACACTGAAGCTTTCTTT,CASSEALRRPGDTEAFF
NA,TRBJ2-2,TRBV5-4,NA,TGTGCCAGCAGCTCTAGAAATACGAACACCGGGGAGCTGTTTTTT,CASSSRNTNTGELFF
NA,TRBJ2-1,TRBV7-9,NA,TGTGCCAGCAGCTTAGCAGGTGGGAGGGGGTTGTCAAACTACAATGAGCAGTTCTTC,CASSLAGGRGLSNYNEQFF
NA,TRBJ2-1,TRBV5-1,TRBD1,TGCGCCAGCAGCTGGGGACAGACCTACAATGAGCAGTTCTTC,CASSWGQTYNEQFF
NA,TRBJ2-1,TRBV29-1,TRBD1,TGCAGCGTTGAACCAAAAAGAGACAGGGGCGTAATGGAGCAGTTCTTC,CSVEPKRDRGVMEQFF
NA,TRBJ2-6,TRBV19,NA,TGTGCCAGTAGTTGGGCGGGGTCGACTGGGGCCAACGTCCTGACTTTC,CASSWAGSTGANVLTF
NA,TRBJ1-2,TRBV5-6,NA,TGTGCCAGCAGCTCATATAACAGGGTGAGCTATGGCTACACCTTC,CASSSYNRVSYGYTF
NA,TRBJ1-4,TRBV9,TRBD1,TGTGCCAGCAGCGTCGGGACAGGCGTTGCAACTAATGAAAAACTGTTTTTT,CASSVGTGVATNEKLFF
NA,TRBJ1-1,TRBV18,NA,TGTGCCAGCCTACAGCAGATGAACACTGAAGCTTTCTTT,CASLQQMNTEAFF
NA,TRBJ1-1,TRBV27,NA,TGTGCCAGCAGTTCAGGGTTAATGAACACTGAAGCTTTCTTT,CASSSGLMNTEAFF
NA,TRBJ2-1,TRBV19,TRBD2,TGTGCCAGTAGCCTTAGCGGGGCCTACAATGAGCAGTTCTTC,CASSLSGAYNEQFF
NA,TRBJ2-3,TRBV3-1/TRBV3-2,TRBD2,TGTGCCAGCAGCCGATTCTCACCGGGACTAGCCACAGATACGCAGTATTTT,CASSRFSPGLATDTQYF
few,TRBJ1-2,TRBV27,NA,TGTGCCAGCAGTTTAGGAGGAGGGGACTATGGCTACACCTTC,CASSLGGGDYGYTF
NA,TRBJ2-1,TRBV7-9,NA,TGTGCCAGCACCCGACTTGCTGTGGACAATGAGCAGTTCTTC,CASTRLAVDNEQFF
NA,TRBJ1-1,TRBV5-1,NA,TGCGCCAGCGCCCGGGACACAAATCCTAACACTGAAGCTTTCTTT,CASARDTNPNTEAFF
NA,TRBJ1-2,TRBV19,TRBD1,TGTGCCAGTAGTATTTCCGACAGGGGGTTTTGGAATGGCTACACCTTC,CASSISDRGFWNGYTF
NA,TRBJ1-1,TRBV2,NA,TGTGCCAGCATCATATCGGCCCGGAGGACTGAAGCTTTCTTT,CASIISARRTEAFF
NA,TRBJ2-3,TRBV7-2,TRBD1,TGTGCCAGCAGCGAACAGGGGCCCCCCACAGATACGCAGTATTTT,CASSEQGPPTDTQYF
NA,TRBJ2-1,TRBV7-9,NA,TGTGCCAGCAGCTTCCCCATCCGTGAGGATGAGCAGTTCTTC,CASSFPIREDEQFF
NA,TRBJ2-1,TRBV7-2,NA,TGTGCCAGCAGCTTCCGTACGGGGGATGAGCAGTTCTTC,CASSFRTGDEQFF
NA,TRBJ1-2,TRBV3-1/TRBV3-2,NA,TGTGCCAGCAGCCAAGATCGACCGGGGAGTCGTGGCTACACCTTC,CASSQDRPGSRGYTF
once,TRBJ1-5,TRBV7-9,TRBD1,TGTGCCAGCAGCTTGGGGCGACAGGGGTATGAGCCCCAGCATTTT,CASSLGRQGYEPQHF
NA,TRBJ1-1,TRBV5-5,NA,TGTGCCAGCAGCTTGGGAGGCGTTCGGGCTTTCTTT,CASSLGGVRAFF
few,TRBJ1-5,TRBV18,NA,TGTGCCAGCTCACCAAAGGGGCAGAATAGCAATCAGCCCCAGCATTTT,CASSPKGQNSNQPQHF
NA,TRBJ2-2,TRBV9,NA,TGTGCCAGCAGCCCGACAGGCCGAAGAAACACCGGGGAGCTGTTTTTT,CASSPTGRRNTGELFF
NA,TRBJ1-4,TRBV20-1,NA,TGCAGCGCTAATAGAGAAAAACTGTTTTTT,CSANREKLFF
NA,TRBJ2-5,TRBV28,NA,TGTGCCAGCAGTCGGTCATGGGAGACCCAGTACTTC,CASSRSWETQYF
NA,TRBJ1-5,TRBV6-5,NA,TGTGCCAGCATAGTTAGGTCGGCCGGGAATCAGCCCCAGCATTTT,CASIVRSAGNQPQHF
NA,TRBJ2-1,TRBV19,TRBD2,TGTGCCAGTAAAATGACTGCTAGCGGGGGGAGGATTGAGCAGTTCTTC,CASKMTASGGRIEQFF
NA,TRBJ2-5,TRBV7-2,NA,TGTGCCAGCAGCGGCGGGGCCCGCCTTTTGCAGGGCCAAGAGACCCAGTACTTC,CASSGGARLLQGQETQYF
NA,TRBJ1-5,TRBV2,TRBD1,TGTGCCAGCGACAGGGGTAGCAATCAGCCCCAGCATTTT,CASDRGSNQPQHF
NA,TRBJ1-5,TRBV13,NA,TGTGCCAGCAGCTTAGACAGGACCAAATCGCCCCAGCATTTT,CASSLDRTKSPQHF
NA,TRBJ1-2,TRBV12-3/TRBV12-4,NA,TGTGCCAGCAGTTTGGGGGCAGGTAATGGCTACACCTTC,CASSLGAGNGYTF
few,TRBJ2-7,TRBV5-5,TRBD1,TGTGCCAGCAGCCAAATTACAGGGGCGGCAAGCGAGCAGTACTTC,CASSQITGAASEQYF
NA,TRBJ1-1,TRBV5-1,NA,TGCGCCAGCAGCTTGATGGGACTCCAGAACACTGAAGCTTTCTTT,CASSLMGLQNTEAFF
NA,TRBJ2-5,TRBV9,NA,TGTGCCAGCAGCGTAGAGCCGGGGGAAACCCAGTACTTC,CASSVEPGETQYF
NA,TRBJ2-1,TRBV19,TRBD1,TGTGCCAGTAGTGCCCCGACAGGGAGCTCCTACAATGAGCAGTTCTTC,CASSAPTGSSYNEQFF
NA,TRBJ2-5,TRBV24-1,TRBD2,TGTGCCACCAGTGCCATAGGGACTAGCGGACAAGAGACCCAGTACTTC,CATSAIGTSGQETQYF
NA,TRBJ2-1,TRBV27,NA,TGTGCCAGCAGCTGGGACTCCACCCCGGGTGAGCAGTTCTTC,CASSWDSTPGEQFF
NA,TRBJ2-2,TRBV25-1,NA,TGTGCCAGCAGTGATGAGCGGGCGAACACCGGGGAGCTGTTTTTT,CASSDERANTGELFF